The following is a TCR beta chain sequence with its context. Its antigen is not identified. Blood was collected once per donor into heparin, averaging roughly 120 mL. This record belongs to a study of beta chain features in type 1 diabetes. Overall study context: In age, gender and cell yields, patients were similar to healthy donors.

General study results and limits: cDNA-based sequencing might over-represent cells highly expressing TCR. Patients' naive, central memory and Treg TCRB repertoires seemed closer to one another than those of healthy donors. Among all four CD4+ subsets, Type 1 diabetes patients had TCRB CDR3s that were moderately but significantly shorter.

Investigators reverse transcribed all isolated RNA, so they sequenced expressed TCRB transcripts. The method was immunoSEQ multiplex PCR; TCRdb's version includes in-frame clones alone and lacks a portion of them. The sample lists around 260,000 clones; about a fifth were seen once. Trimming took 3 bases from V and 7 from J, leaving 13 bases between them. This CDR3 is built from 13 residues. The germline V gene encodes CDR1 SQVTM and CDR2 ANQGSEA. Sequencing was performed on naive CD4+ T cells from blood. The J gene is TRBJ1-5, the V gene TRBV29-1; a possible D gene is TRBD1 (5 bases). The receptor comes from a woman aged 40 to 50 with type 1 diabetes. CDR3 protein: CSVDLGGGQPQHF. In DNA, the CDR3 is TGCAGCGTTGATCTCGGGGGAGGACAGCCCCAGCATTTT.